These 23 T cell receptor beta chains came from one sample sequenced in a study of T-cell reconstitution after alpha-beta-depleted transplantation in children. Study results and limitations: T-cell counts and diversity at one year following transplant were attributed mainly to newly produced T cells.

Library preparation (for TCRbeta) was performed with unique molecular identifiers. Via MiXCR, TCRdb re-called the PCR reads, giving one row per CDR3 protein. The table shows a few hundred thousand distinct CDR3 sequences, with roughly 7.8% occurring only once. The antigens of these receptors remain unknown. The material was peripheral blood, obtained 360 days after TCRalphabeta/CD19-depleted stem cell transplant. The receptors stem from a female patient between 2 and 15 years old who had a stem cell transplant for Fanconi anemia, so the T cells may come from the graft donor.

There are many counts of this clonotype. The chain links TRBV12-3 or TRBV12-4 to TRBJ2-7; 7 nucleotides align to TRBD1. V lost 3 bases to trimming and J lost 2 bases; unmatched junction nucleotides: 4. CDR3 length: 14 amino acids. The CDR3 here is CASSFRQGAYEQYF. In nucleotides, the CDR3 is TGTGCCAGCAGTTTTCGACAGGGCGCCTACGAGCAGTACTTC.

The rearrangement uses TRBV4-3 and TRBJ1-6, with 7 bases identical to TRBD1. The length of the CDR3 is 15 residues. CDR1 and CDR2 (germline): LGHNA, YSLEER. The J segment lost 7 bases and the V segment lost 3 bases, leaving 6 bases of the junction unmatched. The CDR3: CASSHRQGTNSPLHF. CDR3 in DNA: TGCGCCAGCAGCCACAGACAGGGAACGAATTCACCCCTCCACTTT.

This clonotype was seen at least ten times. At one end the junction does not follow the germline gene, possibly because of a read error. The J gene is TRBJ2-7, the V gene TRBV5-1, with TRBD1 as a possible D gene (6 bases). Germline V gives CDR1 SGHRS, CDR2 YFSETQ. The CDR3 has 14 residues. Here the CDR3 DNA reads TGTGCCAGCAGCTTAGTTGGGGGCCCCTACGAGCAGTACTTC. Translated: CASSLVGGPYEQYF.

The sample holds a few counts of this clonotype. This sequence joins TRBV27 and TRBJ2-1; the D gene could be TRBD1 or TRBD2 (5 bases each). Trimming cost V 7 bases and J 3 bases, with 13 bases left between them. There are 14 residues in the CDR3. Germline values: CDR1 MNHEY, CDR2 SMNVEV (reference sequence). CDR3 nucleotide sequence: TGTGCCAGCACCGGGCAGGGAGACTACAATGAGCAGTTCTTC. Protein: CASTGQGDYNEQFF.

CDR3 loop: CASSQPTGPDTQYF. In DNA form, the CDR3 reads TGTGCCAGCAGCCAGCCGACAGGACCTGATACGCAGTATTTT. The chain recombines TRBV3-1 with TRBJ2-3, with D maybe TRBD1 (6 bases). In germline, CDR1 is LGHDT, CDR2 YNNKEL (reference sequence). Trimming left V 3 bases short and J 6 bases short, with 13 bases between. This CDR3 spans 14 amino acids.

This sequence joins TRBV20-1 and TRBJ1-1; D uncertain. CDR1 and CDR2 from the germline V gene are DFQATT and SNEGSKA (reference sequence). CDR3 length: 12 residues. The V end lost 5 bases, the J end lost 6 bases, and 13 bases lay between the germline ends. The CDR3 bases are TGCAGTGCTTTACGGGCGTATCCTGAAGCTTTCTTT. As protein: CSALRAYPEAFF.

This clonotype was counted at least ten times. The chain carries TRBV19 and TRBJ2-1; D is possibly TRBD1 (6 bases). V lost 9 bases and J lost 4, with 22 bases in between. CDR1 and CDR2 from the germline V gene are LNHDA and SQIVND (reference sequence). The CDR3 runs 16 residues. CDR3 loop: CARSAVGQRTYNEQFF. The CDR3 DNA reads TGTGCCAGGAGCGCCGTCGGACAGAGGACTTACAATGAGCAGTTCTTC.

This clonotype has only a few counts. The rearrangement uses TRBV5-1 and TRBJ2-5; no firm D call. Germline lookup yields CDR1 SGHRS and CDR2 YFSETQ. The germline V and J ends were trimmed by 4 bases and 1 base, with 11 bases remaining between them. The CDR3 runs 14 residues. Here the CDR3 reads CASSLSLAQETQYF. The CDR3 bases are TGCGCCAGCAGCCTGTCTCTGGCCCAAGAGACCCAGTACTTC.

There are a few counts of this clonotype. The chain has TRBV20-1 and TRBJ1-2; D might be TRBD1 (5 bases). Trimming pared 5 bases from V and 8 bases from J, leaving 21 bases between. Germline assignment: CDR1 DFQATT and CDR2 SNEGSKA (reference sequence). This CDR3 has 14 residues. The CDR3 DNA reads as TGCAGTGCTGCCTACGAGGGGCGCCGGGCCGGCTACACCTTC. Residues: CSAAYEGRRAGYTF.

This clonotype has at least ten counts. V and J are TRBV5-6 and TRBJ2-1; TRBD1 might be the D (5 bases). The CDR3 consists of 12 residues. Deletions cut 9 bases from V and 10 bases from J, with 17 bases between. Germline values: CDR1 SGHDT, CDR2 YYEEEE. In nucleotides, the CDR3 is TGTGCCATCAACAGGCCAAGCTGGGAGCAGTTCTTC. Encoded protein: CAINRPSWEQFF. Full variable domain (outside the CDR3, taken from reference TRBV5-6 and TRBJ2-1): DAGVTQSPTHLIKTRGQQVTLRCSPKSGHDTVSWYQQALGQGPQFIFQYYEEEERQRGNFPDRFSGHQFPNYSSELNVNALLLGDSALYLCAINRPSWEQFFGPGTRLTVL.

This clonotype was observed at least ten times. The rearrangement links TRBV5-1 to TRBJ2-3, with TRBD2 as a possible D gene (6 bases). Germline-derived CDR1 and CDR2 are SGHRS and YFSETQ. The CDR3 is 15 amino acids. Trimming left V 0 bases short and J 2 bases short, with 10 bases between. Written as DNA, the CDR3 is TGCGCCAGCAGCTTGGCTAGCGCCGTCACAGATACGCAGTATTTT. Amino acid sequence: CASSLASAVTDTQYF. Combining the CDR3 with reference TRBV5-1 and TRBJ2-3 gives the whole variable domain KAGVTQTPRYLIKTRGQQVTLSCSPISGHRSVSWYQQTPGQGLQFLFEYFSETQRNKGNFPGRFSGRQFSNSRSEMNVSTLELGDSALYLCASSLASAVTDTQYFGPGTRLTVL.

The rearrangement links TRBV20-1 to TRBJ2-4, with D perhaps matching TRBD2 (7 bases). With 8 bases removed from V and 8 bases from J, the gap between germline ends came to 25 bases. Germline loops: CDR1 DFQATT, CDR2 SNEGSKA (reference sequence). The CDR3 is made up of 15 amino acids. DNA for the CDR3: TGCAGTCTACAAGGGGGGACCCGAGGGGGGGACATTCAGTACTTC. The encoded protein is CSLQGGTRGGDIQYF.

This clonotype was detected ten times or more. The CDR3 reads CSARTRDVYNEQFF. In DNA form, the CDR3 reads TGCAGTGCAAGAACGCGAGACGTATACAATGAGCAGTTCTTC. The chain employs TRBV20-1 and TRBJ2-1; no clear D. The V and J ends lost 6 bases and 4 bases respectively, with 16 bases between them. Germline values: CDR1 DFQATT, CDR2 SNEGSKA (reference sequence). The CDR3 totals 14 residues.

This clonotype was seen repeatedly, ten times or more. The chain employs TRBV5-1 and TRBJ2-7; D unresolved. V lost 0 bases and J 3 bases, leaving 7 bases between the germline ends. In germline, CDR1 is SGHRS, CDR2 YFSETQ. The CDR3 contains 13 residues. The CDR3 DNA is TGCGCCAGCAGCTTGGGAGTCCTCTACGAGCAGTACTTC. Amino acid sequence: CASSLGVLYEQYF.

The CDR3 DNA follows: TGTGCCAGCAGTGACCCGGGACTAGCGGGGAAAGAGACCCAGTACTTC. Residues: CASSDPGLAGKETQYF. The V and J genes are TRBV6-1 and TRBJ2-5; 13 positions agree with TRBD2. The germline V gene has CDR1 MNHNS and CDR2 SASEGT. The CDR3 consists of 16 residues. V was pared by 3 bases and J by 3 bases, with 4 bases of the junction left unmatched.

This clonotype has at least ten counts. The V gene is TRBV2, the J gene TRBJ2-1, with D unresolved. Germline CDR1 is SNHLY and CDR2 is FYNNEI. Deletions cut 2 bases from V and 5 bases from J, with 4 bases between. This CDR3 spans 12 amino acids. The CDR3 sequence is CASSERDNEQFF. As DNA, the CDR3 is TGTGCCAGCAGTGAACGGGACAATGAGCAGTTCTTC.

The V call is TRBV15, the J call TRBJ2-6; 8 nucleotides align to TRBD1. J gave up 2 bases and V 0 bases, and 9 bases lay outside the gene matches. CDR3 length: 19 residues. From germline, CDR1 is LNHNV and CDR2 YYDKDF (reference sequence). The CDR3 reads CATSRDDRGGYPGANVLTF. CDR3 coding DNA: TGTGCCACCAGCAGAGACGACAGGGGAGGCTATCCTGGGGCCAACGTCCTGACTTTC.

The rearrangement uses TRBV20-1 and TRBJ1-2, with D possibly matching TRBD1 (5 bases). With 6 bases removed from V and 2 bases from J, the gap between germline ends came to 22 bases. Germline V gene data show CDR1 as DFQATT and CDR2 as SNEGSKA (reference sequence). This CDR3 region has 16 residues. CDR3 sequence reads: CSARNPPQGGNYGYTF. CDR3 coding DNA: TGCAGTGCCAGGAATCCCCCGCAGGGTGGCAACTATGGCTACACCTTC.

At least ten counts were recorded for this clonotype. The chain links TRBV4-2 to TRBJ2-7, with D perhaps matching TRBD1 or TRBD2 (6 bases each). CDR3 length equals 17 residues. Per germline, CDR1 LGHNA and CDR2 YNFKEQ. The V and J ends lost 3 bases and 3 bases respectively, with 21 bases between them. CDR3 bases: TGTGCCAGCAGCCACCCGGAGGGGGAGGAATCTCGCTACGAGCAGTACTTC. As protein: CASSHPEGEESRYEQYF.

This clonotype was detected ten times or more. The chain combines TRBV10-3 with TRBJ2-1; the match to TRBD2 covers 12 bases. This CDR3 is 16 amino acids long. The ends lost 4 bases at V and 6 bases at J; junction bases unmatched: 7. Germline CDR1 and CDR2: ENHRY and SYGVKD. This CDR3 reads CAISVLEGLAGNEQFF. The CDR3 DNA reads TGTGCCATCAGTGTGTTAGAGGGACTAGCGGGCAATGAGCAGTTCTTC.

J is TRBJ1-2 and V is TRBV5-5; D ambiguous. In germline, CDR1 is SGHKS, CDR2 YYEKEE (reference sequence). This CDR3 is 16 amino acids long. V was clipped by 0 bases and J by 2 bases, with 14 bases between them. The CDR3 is CASSLVVTILNYGYTF. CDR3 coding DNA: TGTGCCAGCAGCTTGGTAGTCACAATCCTAAACTATGGCTACACCTTC.

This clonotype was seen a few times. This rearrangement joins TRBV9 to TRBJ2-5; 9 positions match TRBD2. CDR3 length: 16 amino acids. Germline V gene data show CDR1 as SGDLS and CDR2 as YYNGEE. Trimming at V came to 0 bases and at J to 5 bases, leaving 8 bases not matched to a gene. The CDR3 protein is CASSVDVAGVVETQYF. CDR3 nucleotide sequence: TGTGCCAGCAGCGTAGATGTAGCGGGAGTTGTTGAGACCCAGTACTTC.

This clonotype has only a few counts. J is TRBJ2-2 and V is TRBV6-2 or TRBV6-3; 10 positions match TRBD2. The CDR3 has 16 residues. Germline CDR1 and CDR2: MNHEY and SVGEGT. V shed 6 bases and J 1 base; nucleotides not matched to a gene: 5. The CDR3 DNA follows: TGTGCCAGCAGGGGCCTAGCGGGGGTGAACACCGGGGAGCTGTTTTTT. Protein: CASRGLAGVNTGELFF.